The rows below give T cell receptor beta chains drawn from one sample of a study of identical twins. TCRdb analysed the 5' RACE reads with MiXCR anew, one entry per CDR3 protein. The table lists some 790,000 distinct CDR3 sequences, about 20% of them singletons, with about an eighth in the top ten. In addition, the sample was reused for a study of T cells expressing NK-cell markers.

Sequenced material: PBMCs. These receptors originate from a woman younger than 35 in good health. The CDR3 runs from the conserved cysteine through the conserved F or W. A D gene is named only where the DNA matches it firmly. Size is omitted from some rows. Given values are once, few, many or a class for expanded clones.

d_call j_call clone_size v_call cdr3_aa cdr3_nt
. TRBJ2-5 many TRBV12-3/TRBV12-4 CASSLLVVETQYF TGTGCCAGCAGTTTACTAGTAGTGGAGACCCAGTACTTC
. TRBJ2-3 many TRBV7-2 CASSLSGLADTQYF TGTGCCAGCAGCTTAAGCGGCTTGGCAGATACGCAGTATTTT
TRBD1 TRBJ2-3 few TRBV7-3 CASSPTGGGDTQYF TGTGCCAGCAGCCCCACAGGGGGAGGAGATACGCAGTATTTT
. TRBJ1-2 few TRBV12-3/TRBV12-4 CASSRTDVYGYTF TGTGCCAGCAGCCGGACAGACGTATATGGCTACACCTTC
. TRBJ2-7 few TRBV7-9 CASHNHLTIAAGEQYF TGTGCCAGCCACAACCACCTAACCATAGCAGCGGGCGAGCAGTACTTC
. TRBJ1-6 . TRBV6-5 CASSYSRDTTPLHF TGTGCCAGCAGTTACTCTCGGGACACAACACCCCTCCACTTT
. TRBJ1-1 . TRBV27 CASRLGAPNTEAFF TGTGCCAGCCGATTAGGGGCTCCGAACACTGAAGCTTTCTTT
TRBD2 TRBJ2-1 few TRBV20-1 CSASKGGGGANEQFF TGCAGTGCTAGTAAGGGAGGCGGGGGGGCCAATGAGCAGTTCTTC
TRBD2 TRBJ2-1 . TRBV7-2 CASTPGTGTRGNEQFF TGTGCCAGCACCCCCGGAACCGGGACTAGAGGCAATGAGCAGTTCTTC
TRBD1 TRBJ2-3 many TRBV7-7 CASSLTGGAVDTQYF TGTGCTAGCAGCTTAACAGGGGGCGCGGTAGATACGCAGTATTTT
TRBD1 TRBJ1-1 . TRBV5-1 CASSQTGGAEAFF TGCGCCAGCAGCCAAACAGGGGGAGCTGAAGCTTTCTTT
. TRBJ1-3 . TRBV5-1 CASSLDQFSGNTIYF TGCGCCAGCAGCTTGGATCAGTTCTCTGGAAACACCATATATTTT
TRBD1 TRBJ1-3 . TRBV29-1 CSARGTGRGNTIYF TGCAGCGCCAGAGGGACAGGGAGAGGAAACACCATATATTTT
. TRBJ2-7 . TRBV7-8 CASGLAAATPYEQYF TGTGCCAGCGGGTTGGCGGCAGCCACCCCATACGAGCAGTACTTC
. TRBJ1-1 . TRBV5-6 CASSIGASPEAFF TGTGCCAGCAGCATAGGGGCGTCCCCTGAAGCTTTCTTT
. TRBJ1-2 few TRBV10-3 CAIMEQQTNYGYTF TGTGCCATCATGGAACAGCAAACTAACTATGGCTACACCTTC
TRBD1 TRBJ1-2 few TRBV12-3/TRBV12-4 CASRAGGRGLGYTF TGTGCCAGCAGGGCCGGGGGCAGGGGGCTTGGCTACACCTTC
. TRBJ2-3 . TRBV9 CASSVDGSTDTQYF TGTGCCAGCAGCGTAGATGGAAGCACAGATACGCAGTATTTT
TRBD2 TRBJ2-3 . TRBV5-1 CASKTSGRSLGTDTQYF TGCGCCAGCAAAACTAGCGGGAGGTCCCTTGGCACAGATACGCAGTATTTT
. TRBJ2-1 few TRBV10-3 CAISEAVEQFF TGTGCCATCAGTGAAGCGGTCGAGCAGTTCTTC
. TRBJ2-7 few TRBV2 CASSEQNYEQYF TGTGCCAGCAGTGAGCAGAACTACGAGCAGTACTTC
. TRBJ2-3 . TRBV4-3 CASSQERTVDTDTQYF TGCGCCAGCAGCCAAGAAAGGACGGTTGACACAGATACGCAGTATTTT
TRBD1 TRBJ2-3 large TRBV20-1 CSAQGQGPDTQYF TGCAGTGCCCAGGGACAGGGCCCAGATACGCAGTATTTT
. TRBJ2-5 . TRBV20-1 CSASPRGKEETQYF TGCAGTGCTAGTCCCAGGGGTAAGGAAGAGACCCAGTACTTC
. TRBJ2-7 few TRBV20-1 CSASSHGRVYEQYF TGCAGTGCTAGCTCCCACGGGCGGGTGTACGAGCAGTACTTC
. TRBJ2-7 few TRBV12-3/TRBV12-4 CASLPPTDRGAEQYF TGTGCCAGTCTCCCCCCGACGGACAGAGGGGCCGAGCAGTACTTC
TRBD1 TRBJ2-2 few TRBV20-1 CSARDSITGELFF TGCAGTGCTCGGGACAGCATTACCGGGGAGCTGTTTTTT
. TRBJ2-1 few TRBV12-3/TRBV12-4 CASTGTNEQFF TGTGCCTCCACCGGTACCAATGAGCAGTTCTTC
. TRBJ1-6 . TRBV15 CATGGGNGSPLHF TGTGCCACGGGGGGGGGTAATGGTTCACCCCTCCACTTT
. TRBJ1-6 few TRBV6-5 CASSYSSRLNSPLHF TGTGCCAGCAGTTACTCTTCCAGGTTGAATTCACCCCTCCACTTT
. TRBJ2-5 few TRBV5-1 CASSLGQHQETQYF TGCGCCAGCAGCTTGGGGCAGCACCAAGAGACCCAGTACTTC
TRBD1 TRBJ1-1 few TRBV5-1 CASSWTGRYTEAFF TGCGCCAGCAGCTGGACAGGAAGATACACTGAAGCTTTCTTT
TRBD2 TRBJ2-7 few TRBV7-2 CASSHRLAGGPPYEQYF TGTGCCAGCAGCCATCGACTAGCGGGAGGACCCCCGTACGAGCAGTACTTC
. TRBJ1-2 few TRBV10-3 CAISEGLSNTRTANYGYTF TGTGCCATCAGTGAGGGATTATCGAACACTAGGACGGCGAACTATGGCTACACCTTC
. TRBJ1-2 . TRBV27 CASSIRLGTNYGYTF TGTGCCAGCAGTATCCGTTTGGGGACCAACTATGGCTACACCTTC
. TRBJ1-2 few TRBV2 CASSELGAPNYGYTF TGTGCCAGCAGTGAATTGGGGGCGCCTAACTATGGCTACACCTTC
TRBD2 TRBJ2-1 . TRBV11-2 CASSWQGLAGRARYYNEQFF TGTGCCAGCAGCTGGCAAGGACTAGCGGGCCGGGCGAGGTACTACAATGAGCAGTTCTTC
. TRBJ2-5 . TRBV5-1 CASSPGKGVTQYF TGCGCCAGCAGCCCAGGGAAGGGGGTGACCCAGTACTTC
. TRBJ2-7 few TRBV5-5 CASSFGWMAYEQYF TGTGCCAGCAGCTTCGGGTGGATGGCCTACGAGCAGTACTTC
. TRBJ1-4 . TRBV20-1 CSARKNPQDEKLFF TGCAGTGCTAGGAAGAATCCCCAGGATGAAAAACTGTTTTTT
. TRBJ1-1 . TRBV4-2 CAMSPGLRCNTEAFF TGTGCCATGAGCCCGGGGCTCCGGTGTAACACTGAAGCTTTCTTT
. TRBJ2-1 . TRBV4-2 CASSHRGNNEQFF TGTGCCAGCAGCCATAGGGGAAACAATGAGCAGTTCTTC
. TRBJ2-1 . TRBV19 CASSMGGYNEQFF TGTGCCAGTAGTATGGGGGGATACAATGAGCAGTTCTTC
. TRBJ1-4 . TRBV18 CASSGGMREKLFF TGTGCCAGCTCAGGGGGGATGCGTGAAAAACTGTTTTTT
. TRBJ2-5 . TRBV5-1 CASSLTALQETQYF TGCGCCAGCAGCTTGACAGCTCTACAAGAGACCCAGTACTTC
TRBD2 TRBJ2-2 . TRBV5-1 CASSRLAGADTGELFF TGCGCCAGCAGCCGACTAGCGGGAGCTGACACCGGGGAGCTGTTTTTT
. TRBJ2-5 few TRBV9 CASSPRRGGQETQYF TGTGCCAGCAGCCCCCGTCGGGGCGGTCAAGAGACCCAGTACTTC
TRBD2 TRBJ2-1 . TRBV5-1 CASTPGGGTNEQFF TGCGCCAGCACCCCGGGGGGGGGAACCAATGAGCAGTTCTTC
. TRBJ1-1 few TRBV25-1 CASSENRETEAFF TGTGCCAGCAGTGAGAACCGGGAGACTGAAGCTTTCTTT
. TRBJ1-1 many TRBV5-5 CASSLVTTEAFF TGTGCCAGCAGTCTCGTGACCACTGAAGCTTTCTTT
TRBD2 TRBJ2-1 few TRBV12-3/TRBV12-4 CASSYGGTTNEQFF TGTGCCAGCAGTTATGGCGGGACTACTAATGAGCAGTTCTTC
. TRBJ2-5 . TRBV6-1 CASTVGAQESQYF TGTGCCAGCACAGTTGGGGCACAAGAGAGCCAGTACTTC
. TRBJ2-7 once TRBV11-2 CASSSAREPEQYF TGTGCCAGCAGCTCCGCCCGGGAGCCTGAGCAGTACTTC
TRBD1 TRBJ1-1 few TRBV7-9 CASSKIRDRNTEAFF TGTGCCAGCAGCAAAATCCGGGACAGGAACACTGAAGCTTTCTTT
TRBD2 TRBJ2-7 . TRBV9 CASSGAGGSPLEQYF TGTGCCAGCAGCGGGGCGGGAGGCTCCCCCTTGGAGCAGTACTTC
. TRBJ2-3 few TRBV6-1 CASSIPRRGGTDTQYF TGTGCCAGCAGCATTCCCCGGCGGGGCGGCACAGATACGCAGTATTTT
. TRBJ1-1 . TRBV5-1 CASSLTPGLGNTEAFF TGCGCCAGCAGCTTGACACCCGGGCTCGGGAACACTGAAGCTTTCTTT
. TRBJ2-1 few TRBV30 CAWSVSWASSYNEQFF TGTGCCTGGAGCGTGTCGTGGGCTAGTTCCTACAATGAGCAGTTCTTC
. TRBJ2-3 . TRBV5-1 CASSLGQDRGDTQYF TGCGCCAGCAGCTTGGGACAGGATCGGGGGGATACGCAGTATTTT
TRBD2 TRBJ2-3 many TRBV12-3/TRBV12-4 CASSFLAGGPDTQYF TGTGCCAGCAGTTTTCTAGCGGGAGGCCCAGATACGCAGTATTTT